These T cell receptor beta chains were read from a single sample in a study of blood T cell repertoires in COVID-19. Produced via immunoSEQ multiplex PCR; TCRdb's table is partial and in-frame only. This sample has over 150,000 clones, with approximately 85% found just once. Material: peripheral blood. These receptors all stem from a man in his 60s with COVID-19, enrolled during active disease. CDR3s include the opening cysteine and the closing phenylalanine or tryptophan.

CDR3 length	V gene	J gene	CDR3 protein
17	TRBV24-1	TRBJ1-4	CATSDTGQGPKNEKLFF
13	TRBV27	TRBJ2-1	CASRKRENGEQFF
17	TRBV3-1/TRBV3-2	TRBJ2-7	CASSQERLAGGPYEQYF
16	TRBV6-6	TRBJ2-3	CASSRLAGGPTDTQYF
15	TRBV24-1	TRBJ1-5	CATGQEENSNQPQHF
14	TRBV7-3	TRBJ1-2	CASSSSQGPYGYTF
16	TRBV10-3	TRBJ2-2	CAISVHRGLNTGELFF
14	TRBV6-2/TRBV6-3	TRBJ1-1	CASSNRARFAEAFF
16	TRBV7-9	TRBJ1-2	CASSPREVAGDYGYTF
16	TRBV19	TRBJ1-3	CASSRGQGFSGNTIYF
16	TRBV5-5	TRBJ2-7	CASSLGWDRGIYEQYF
16	TRBV29-1	TRBJ1-2	CSALGQGPADNYGYTF
16	TRBV3-1/TRBV3-2	TRBJ1-1	CASSQDRQGGHTEAFF
19	TRBV19	TRBJ1-5	CASSPSFDRGGNSNQPQHF
14	TRBV14	TRBJ1-1	CASSQDTRGPGAFF
15	TRBV5-1	TRBJ1-4	CASSLGQGDNEKLFF
16	TRBV7-2	TRBJ1-2	CASSSNVGTANYGYTF
14	TRBV2	TRBJ1-1	CATRMRVADTEAFF